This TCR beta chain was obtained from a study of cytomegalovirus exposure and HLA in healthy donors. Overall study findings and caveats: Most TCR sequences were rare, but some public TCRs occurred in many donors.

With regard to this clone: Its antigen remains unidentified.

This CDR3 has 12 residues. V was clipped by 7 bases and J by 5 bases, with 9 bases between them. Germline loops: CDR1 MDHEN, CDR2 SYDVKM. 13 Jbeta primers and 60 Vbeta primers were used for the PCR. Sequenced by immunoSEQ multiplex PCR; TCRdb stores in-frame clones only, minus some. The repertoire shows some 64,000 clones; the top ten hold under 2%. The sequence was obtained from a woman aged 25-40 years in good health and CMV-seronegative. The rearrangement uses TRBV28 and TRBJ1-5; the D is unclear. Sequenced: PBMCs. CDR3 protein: CASTEVDQPQHF. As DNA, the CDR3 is TGTGCCAGCACTGAGGTTGATCAGCCCCAGCATTTT.